This TCR beta chain was profiled in a study of blood T cell repertoires in COVID-19. Germline CDR1 reads SGHVS; CDR2 reads FNYEAQ. The junction had 15 bases not matched to a gene; V was cut back by 5 bases and J by 5 bases. This CDR3 region has 17 residues. The repertoire was sequenced with immunoSEQ multiplex PCR; TCRdb's copy has only in-frame clones and lacks some. This sample yields about 350,000 clones, of which roughly nine tenths are seen a single time; about 0.93% belongs to the top ten. The source of this sequence is a woman aged 25 to 39 who had recovered from COVID-19. V is TRBV7-6 and J is TRBJ2-5, with 9 bases matching TRBD1. The sequencing input was PBMCs or T cells enriched from blood (not recorded which). As DNA, the CDR3 is TGTGCCAGCAGCCCAGGACAGGGGAGGCGGGGTTCGGAGACCCAGTACTTC. Translation: CASSPGQGRRGSETQYF.